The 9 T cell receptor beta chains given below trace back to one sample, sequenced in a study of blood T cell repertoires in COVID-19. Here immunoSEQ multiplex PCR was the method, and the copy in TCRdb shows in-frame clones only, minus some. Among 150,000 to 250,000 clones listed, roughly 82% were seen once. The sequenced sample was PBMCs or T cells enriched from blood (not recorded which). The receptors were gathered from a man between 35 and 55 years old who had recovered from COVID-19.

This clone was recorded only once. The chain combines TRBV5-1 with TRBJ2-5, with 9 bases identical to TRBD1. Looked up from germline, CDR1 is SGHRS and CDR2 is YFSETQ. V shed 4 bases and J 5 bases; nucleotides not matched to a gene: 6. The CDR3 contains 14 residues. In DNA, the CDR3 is TGCGCCAGCAGCCACGGGACAGGGAAGGAGACCCAGTACTTC. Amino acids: CASSHGTGKETQYF.

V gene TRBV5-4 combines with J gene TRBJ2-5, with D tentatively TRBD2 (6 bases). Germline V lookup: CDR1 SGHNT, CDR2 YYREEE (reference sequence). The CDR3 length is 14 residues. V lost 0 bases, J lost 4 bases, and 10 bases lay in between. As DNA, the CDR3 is TGTGCCAGCAGCTTGGCCGGGGGTGTAGAGACCCAGTACTTC. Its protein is CASSLAGGVETQYF.

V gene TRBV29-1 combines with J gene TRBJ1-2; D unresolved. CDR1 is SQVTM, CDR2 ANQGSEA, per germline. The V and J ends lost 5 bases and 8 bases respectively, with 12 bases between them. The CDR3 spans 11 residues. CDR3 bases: TGCAGCGTTCGAGGGCGCGGGGGCTACACCTTC. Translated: CSVRGRGGYTF.

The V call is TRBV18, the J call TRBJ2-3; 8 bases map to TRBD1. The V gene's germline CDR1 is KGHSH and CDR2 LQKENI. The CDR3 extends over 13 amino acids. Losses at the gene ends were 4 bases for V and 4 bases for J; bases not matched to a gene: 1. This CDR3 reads CASSLTGADTQYF. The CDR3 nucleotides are TGTGCCAGCTCACTGACAGGGGCAGATACGCAGTATTTT.

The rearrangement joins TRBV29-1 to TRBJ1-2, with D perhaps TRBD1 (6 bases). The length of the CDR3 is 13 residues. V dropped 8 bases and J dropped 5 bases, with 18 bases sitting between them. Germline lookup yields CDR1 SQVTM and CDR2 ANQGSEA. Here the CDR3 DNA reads TGCAGCTCCCAAGGAACAGGGTGGTATGGCTACACCTTC. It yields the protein CSSQGTGWYGYTF.

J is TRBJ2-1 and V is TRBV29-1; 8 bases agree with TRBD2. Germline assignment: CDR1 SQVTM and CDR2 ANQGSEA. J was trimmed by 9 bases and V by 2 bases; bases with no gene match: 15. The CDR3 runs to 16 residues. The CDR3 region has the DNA TGCAGCGTTGAAAGGGCGACGGGAGGGAATTCGGGTGAGCAGTTCTTC. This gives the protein CSVERATGGNSGEQFF.

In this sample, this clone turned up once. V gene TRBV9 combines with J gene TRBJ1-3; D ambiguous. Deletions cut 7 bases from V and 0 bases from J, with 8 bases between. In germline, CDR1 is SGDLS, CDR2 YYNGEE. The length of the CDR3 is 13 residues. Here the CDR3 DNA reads TGTGCCAGCTACCCGGGCTCTGGAAACACCATATATTTT. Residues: CASYPGSGNTIYF.

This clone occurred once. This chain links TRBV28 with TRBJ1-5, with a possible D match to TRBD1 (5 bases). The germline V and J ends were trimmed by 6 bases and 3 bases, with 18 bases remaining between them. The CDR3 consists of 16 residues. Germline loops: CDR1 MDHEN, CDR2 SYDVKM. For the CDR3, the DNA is TGTGCCAGCAGGTCCGAAGGGGTTAGTTCCAATCAGCCCCAGCATTTT. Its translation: CASRSEGVSSNQPQHF.

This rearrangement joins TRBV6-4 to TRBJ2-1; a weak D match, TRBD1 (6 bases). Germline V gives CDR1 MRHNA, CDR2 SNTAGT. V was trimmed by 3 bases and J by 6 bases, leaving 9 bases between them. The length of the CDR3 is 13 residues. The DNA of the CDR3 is TGTGCCAGCAGTGAGTCAGGGGTCAATGAGCAGTTCTTC. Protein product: CASSESGVNEQFF.